The 4 T cell receptor beta chains in this list originate from one sample, sequenced in a study of T cell responses to AZD1222 COVID-19 vaccine. Here immunoSEQ multiplex PCR was the method, and the copy in TCRdb shows in-frame clones only, minus some. The sample includes about 100,000 clones, more than 70% of them seen just once. Sequencing was performed on peripheral blood, taken on day 0 of AZD1222 vaccination. The receptors shown here come from an adult in good health.

The chain combines TRBV3-1 (or the pseudogene TRBV3-2) with TRBJ2-7, with D unresolved. Trimming removed 4 bases from V and 1 base from J, with 17 bases in between. The V gene's germline CDR1 is LGHDT and CDR2 YNNKEL (reference sequence). The CDR3 spans 16 residues. CDR3 loop: CASSPFVWSHSYEQYF. The CDR3 DNA sequence: TGTGCCAGCAGCCCGTTTGTCTGGAGTCATTCCTACGAGCAGTACTTC.

The V gene is TRBV20-1, the J gene TRBJ1-3; D gene uncertain. Per the germline V gene, CDR1 is DFQATT and CDR2 is SNEGSKA (reference sequence). Trimming removed 3 bases at V and 0 bases at J, with 12 bases between. This CDR3 is 15 amino acids long. CDR3 bases: TGCAGTGCTAGTCGTCCGGCCCTCTCTGGAAACACCATATATTTT. It specifies CSASRPALSGNTIYF.

A single count supports this clone. The J gene is TRBJ1-2, the V gene TRBV30; D not resolved. This CDR3 has 11 residues. V was pared by 0 bases and J by 8 bases, with 7 bases between. Germline CDR1 GTSNPN, CDR2 SVGIG (reference sequence). The CDR3 region has the DNA TGTGCCTGGAGTGTAGGAGGGGGCTACACCTTC. Translating gives CAWSVGGGYTF.

This clone was seen just once. The J gene is TRBJ1-1, the V gene TRBV10-3, with D tentatively TRBD1 (5 bases). The V gene's germline CDR1 is ENHRY and CDR2 SYGVKD. The length of the CDR3 is 14 residues. V lost 7 bases to trimming and J lost 0 bases, with 12 bases between them. The CDR3 DNA reads TGTGCCATCAAGGGGAGACAACTGAACACTGAAGCTTTCTTT. Protein product: CAIKGRQLNTEAFF.